The present TCR beta chain was sequenced within a study of blood T cell repertoires in COVID-19. Study as a whole: Researchers got acute and convalescent COVID-19 samples from the United States, Italy and Spain. Sources were T cells, B-cell-depleted T cells, or PBMCs; the material itself was cDNA or gDNA.

Authors' methods: Estimated nucleated cell counts came from reference gene primer amplification. Assay: immunoSEQ multiplex PCR; the TCRdb copy retains only in-frame clones and omits some. For V, J and clone size, that table is used; D and trimming come from the DNA. The sample consists of 100,000 to 150,000 clones, roughly 90% of them appearing once. Per germline, CDR1 MNHNY and CDR2 SVGAGI (reference sequence). V lost 3 bases, J lost 8 bases, and 7 bases stayed unmatched. The CDR3 covers 15 residues. This clone has just one count. The chain employs TRBV6-6 and TRBJ2-1; 10 nucleotides agree with TRBD2. The sequenced sample was peripheral blood. The TCR was taken from a man in his forties or fifties with active COVID-19. Here the CDR3 DNA reads TGTGCCAGCAGTTATGTTCTAGCGGGGGACCATGAGCAGTTCTTC. Its protein product is CASSYVLAGDHEQFF.